Below, 28 T cell receptor beta chains from the same sample are listed, as sequenced in a study of identical twins. One entry per CDR3 protein, called by TCRdb with MiXCR from the 5' RACE reads. The repertoire holds roughly 240,000 distinct CDR3 sequences, with about 7% as singletons. The data also belong to a second study, concerning yellow fever vaccine responses in identical twins.

Sequenced input: memory (CD45RO+) T cells sorted from blood. Every receptor here comes from a woman aged 18-29 years in good health.

There are a few counts of this clonotype. The chain links TRBV6-2 or TRBV6-3 to TRBJ2-5; D unclear. Germline assignment: CDR1 MNHEY and CDR2 SVGEGT. V lost 7 bases, J lost 0 bases, and 12 bases lay in between. The CDR3 covers 14 residues. CDR3 nucleotide sequence: TGTGCCAGCATCGCGAAGACCTACCAAGAGACCCAGTACTTC. Its translation is CASIAKTYQETQYF.

Many counts were recorded for this clonotype. The junction departs from the called germline gene at one end, perhaps through a read error. The chain combines TRBV12-3 or TRBV12-4 with TRBJ1-1, with unresolved D. The CDR3 consists of 13 residues. CDR3 sequence: CASSLGLGIEAFF. The CDR3 DNA sequence: TGTGCCAGCAGCTTAGGTCTTGGAATTGAAGCTTTCTTT.

This clonotype was picked up a small number of times. This chain joins TRBV2 and TRBJ2-1; 11 bases map to TRBD2. Per the germline V gene, CDR1 is SNHLY and CDR2 is FYNNEI. V dropped 4 bases and J dropped 3; count of bases not matched to a gene: 23. CDR3 size: 22 residues. The CDR3 spells CASSGEARRLLAGAGSYNEQFF. CDR3 DNA sequence: TGTGCCAGCAGTGGTGAGGCGCGACGGTTACTAGCGGGAGCGGGTAGCTACAATGAGCAGTTCTTC.

This clonotype showed up many times. V gene TRBV7-2 combines with J gene TRBJ1-1; D uncertain. Germline assignment: CDR1 SGHTA and CDR2 FQGNSA. Trimming stripped 5 bases from V and 0 bases from J, with 13 bases between. This CDR3 contains 15 residues. The CDR3, as DNA: TGTGCCAGCAGCAAAAGGGTAAACATGAACACTGAAGCTTTCTTT. This translates into CASSKRVNMNTEAFF. The entire variable domain, with the rest obtained from reference TRBV7-2 and TRBJ1-1, is as follows: GAGVSQSPSNKVTEKGKDVELRCDPISGHTALYWYRQSLGQGLEFLIYFQGNSAPDKSGLPSDRFSAERTGGSVSTLTIQRTQQEDSAVYLCASSKRVNMNTEAFFGQGTRLTVV.

This clonotype turned up a few times. The chain combines TRBV20-1 with TRBJ2-7; D unresolved. V was pared by 3 bases and J by 3 bases, with 6 bases between. Germline V CDR1 and CDR2: DFQATT, SNEGSKA (reference sequence). The CDR3 covers 11 residues. CDR3 in amino acids: CSASGYYEQYV. The CDR3 nucleotides read TGCAGTGCTAGTGGGTACTACGAGCAGTACGTC.

This chain uses TRBV20-1 with TRBJ2-1; 8 bases agree with TRBD2. In germline, CDR1 is DFQATT, CDR2 SNEGSKA (reference sequence). Unmatched junction bases numbered 9, after V lost 6 bases and J lost 2 bases. This CDR3 region has 15 residues. The CDR3 spells CSAPRGGGTYNEQFF. The CDR3 nucleotides are TGCAGTGCCCCTCGGGGCGGGGGGACCTACAATGAGCAGTTCTTC.

The gene calls are TRBV12-3 or TRBV12-4 and TRBJ2-7; D is ambiguous. This CDR3 has 13 amino acids. Trimming shortened V by 3 bases and J by 2 bases, and 8 bases separated the two germline ends. This CDR3 reads CASSLWAPYEQYF. CDR3 nucleotide sequence: TGTGCCAGCAGTTTGTGGGCTCCCTACGAGCAGTACTTC.

This clonotype occurred many times. The rearrangement links TRBV12-3 or TRBV12-4 to TRBJ1-5, with no clear D. The germline V and J ends were trimmed by 5 bases and 4 bases, with 12 bases remaining between them. CDR3 length: 14 amino acids. The CDR3 bases are TGTGCCAGCAGTGCCCCGGGAGGGAATCAGCCCCAGCATTTT. It translates to CASSAPGGNQPQHF.

This rearrangement joins TRBV10-3 to TRBJ2-3; no reliable D call. The CDR3 loop spans 11 amino acids. Trimming shortened V by 6 bases and J by 4 bases, and 5 bases separated the two germline ends. Germline V CDR1 and CDR2: ENHRY, SYGVKD. CDR3 bases: TGTGCCATCAGCCCGGCAGATACGCAGTATTTT. Its translation: CAISPADTQYF.

This clonotype showed up just a few times. This chain uses TRBV7-2 with TRBJ2-3; D assignment may be TRBD1 or TRBD2 (5 bases each). From germline, CDR1 is SGHTA and CDR2 FQGNSA. The CDR3 runs to 15 residues. V lost 5 bases to trimming and J lost 2 bases, with 14 bases between them. CDR3 amino acids: CASSPGSGATDTQYF. CDR3 sequence (DNA): TGTGCCAGCAGCCCGGGCTCCGGGGCCACAGATACGCAGTATTTT.

This clonotype was observed at least ten times. This rearrangement joins TRBV29-1 to TRBJ2-1; 8 bases map to TRBD2. Germline-derived CDR1 and CDR2 are SQVTM and ANQGSEA. V shed 2 bases and J 9 bases; nucleotides not matched to a gene: 12. The CDR3 sequence is 15 residues long. CDR3 sequence: CSVEPGSGIVAEQFF. Here the CDR3 DNA reads TGCAGCGTTGAACCGGGTAGCGGGATTGTGGCTGAGCAGTTCTTC.

The chain employs TRBV7-3 and TRBJ2-3, with 8 positions matching TRBD1. The V gene's germline CDR1 is SGHTA and CDR2 FQGTGA. The trim removed 5 bases at V and 2 bases at J, leaving 6 bases unmatched. The CDR3 spans 15 residues. The DNA for the CDR3 is TGTGCCAGCAGCAACTCGGGACAGGACACAGATACGCAGTATTTT. Translating it yields CASSNSGQDTDTQYF.

The chain couples TRBV15 to TRBJ2-1; no firm D call. This CDR3 comprises 15 residues. CDR1 LNHNV and CDR2 YYDKDF come from the germline V gene (reference sequence). V lost 5 bases to trimming and J lost 1 base, with 12 bases between them. CDR3 residues: CATSGTVGSYNEQFF. The CDR3 nucleotides are TGTGCCACCAGCGGAACCGTCGGATCCTACAATGAGCAGTTCTTC.

The table lists this clonotype with many counts. The J gene is TRBJ2-5, the V gene TRBV5-1; weak D call: TRBD1 (5 bases). This CDR3 has 14 amino acids. Between the trimmed V and J ends, which lost 6 bases and 4 bases, there was a span of 16 bases. Germline lookup yields CDR1 SGHRS and CDR2 YFSETQ. Here the CDR3 DNA reads TGCGCCAGCAACGGACAAGGAGTTCGAGAGACCCAGTACTTC. This gives the protein CASNGQGVRETQYF.

This clonotype has only a few counts. The chain links TRBV9 to TRBJ2-3; unclear D gene. Germline V gene sequence: CDR1 SGDLS, CDR2 YYNGEE. The CDR3 sequence is 13 residues long. V dropped 3 bases and J dropped 2 bases, with 7 bases sitting between them. CDR3 sequence reads: CASSGENTDTQYF. CDR3 in DNA: TGTGCCAGCAGCGGTGAGAACACAGATACGCAGTATTTT.

V usage is TRBV3-1 and J usage is TRBJ2-1, with D perhaps matching TRBD2 (6 bases). The CDR3 runs 16 residues. Germline CDR1 LGHDT, CDR2 YNNKEL (reference sequence). V was pared by 3 bases and J by 0 bases, with 12 bases between. The CDR3 region has the DNA TGTGCCAGCAGCCACCTAGCGTCAAGCTCCTACAATGAGCAGTTCTTC. It translates to CASSHLASSSYNEQFF.

The V gene is TRBV6-1, the J gene TRBJ2-1, with 9 bases fitting TRBD1. Germline V gives CDR1 MNHNS, CDR2 SASEGT. The CDR3 consists of 15 residues. Losses at the gene ends were 5 bases for V and 8 bases for J; bases not matched to a gene: 10. CDR3 loop: CASSSRDREGYEQFF. Written as DNA, the CDR3 is TGTGCCAGCAGTAGCCGGGACAGGGAGGGCTATGAGCAGTTCTTC.

This clonotype has only a few counts. J is TRBJ2-5 and V is TRBV10-3; the D gene is possibly TRBD2 (6 bases). V lost 4 bases to trimming and J lost 1 base, with 16 bases between them. Germline loops: CDR1 ENHRY, CDR2 SYGVKD. The CDR3 spans 16 residues. The CDR3 region is CAISGSAGGVQETQYF. The CDR3 bases are TGTGCCATCAGTGGTTCAGCGGGCGGTGTCCAAGAGACCCAGTACTTC.

This clonotype was seen a few times. This chain connects TRBV11-3 to TRBJ2-2; D may be TRBD2 (6 bases). CDR1 is SGHNT and CDR2 is YENEEA in the germline V gene. The V end was cut by 4 bases, the J end by 5 bases, with 14 bases between. CDR3 length: 15 amino acids. This CDR3 reads CASSWTIRETGELFF. CDR3 in DNA: TGTGCCAGCAGCTGGACTATCCGCGAGACCGGGGAGCTGTTTTTT. The full variable domain, with the rest looked up from reference TRBV11-3 and TRBJ2-2, is EAGVVQSPRYKIIEKKQPVAFWCNPISGHNTLYWYLQNLGQGPELLIRYENEEAVDDSQLPKDRFSAERLKGVDSTLKIQPAELGDSAVYLCASSWTIRETGELFFGEGSRLTVL.

The chain is built from TRBV14 and TRBJ2-3, with D hard to call. The CDR3 has 15 residues. Trimming took 2 bases from V and 3 from J, leaving 12 bases between them. Germline V gene lookup returns CDR1 SGHDN and CDR2 FVKESK. As DNA, the CDR3 is TGTGCCAGCAGCCAATTGGCTTCATCGACAGATACGCAGTATTTT. Protein: CASSQLASSTDTQYF.

In its sample, this clonotype was seen a few times. The V and J genes are TRBV6-5 and TRBJ2-1, with 7 bases that match TRBD2. The CDR3 is 14 amino acids. Germline loops: CDR1 MNHEY, CDR2 SVGAGI. Trimming removed 4 bases from V and 7 bases from J; junction bases left unmatched: 7. CDR3 in DNA: TGTGCCAGCAGTTCGGGAGGCGGGCTGAATGAGCAGTTCTTC. Its translation: CASSSGGGLNEQFF.

This clonotype was observed many times. This chain connects TRBV25-1 to TRBJ2-1; 9 bases map to TRBD2. CDR1 MGHDK and CDR2 SYGVNS come from the germline V gene. CDR3 length equals 13 residues. The V and J ends lost 7 bases and 5 bases, in that order; junction bases with no gene match: 3. In DNA form, the CDR3 reads TGTGCCAGCACACTAGCGGGCCACAATGAGCAGTTCTTC. Translation gives CASTLAGHNEQFF.

Concerning this clonotype: It may be a read error: a sequence one base away is much more abundant. This chain links TRBV5-1 with TRBJ2-1; D is perhaps TRBD1 or TRBD2 (5 bases each). Trimming removed 3 bases at V and 7 bases at J, with 11 bases between. From germline, CDR1 is SGHRS and CDR2 YFSETQ. There are 13 residues in the CDR3. CDR3 in amino acids: CASSSGPRNEQFF. The CDR3 nucleotides read TGCGCCAGCAGCTCGGGACCGAGGAATGAGCAGTTCTTC.

In this sample, this clonotype turned up a few times. CDR3 loop: CSALETSGRAVGEQFF. CDR3 bases: TGCAGTGCTTTGGAAACTAGCGGGAGGGCCGTCGGTGAGCAGTTCTTC. The chain employs TRBV20-1 and TRBJ2-1; TRBD2 matches at 13 bases. The V and J ends lost 5 bases and 9 bases, in that order; junction bases with no gene match: 13. This CDR3 is 16 amino acids long. The V gene's germline CDR1 is DFQATT and CDR2 SNEGSKA (reference sequence).

This clonotype was observed a few times. The genes are TRBV11-2 and TRBJ2-4; D not certain. This CDR3 has 16 residues. CDR1 SGHAT and CDR2 FQNNGV come from the germline V gene. V lost 0 bases to trimming and J lost 7 bases, with 16 bases between them. CDR3 coding DNA: TGTGCCAGCAGCTTAGATTCTAGTCCTAGATCGAACATTCAGTACTTC. This translates into CASSLDSSPRSNIQYF.

This clonotype appeared a few times. The gene calls are TRBV20-1 and TRBJ2-5; 11 bases are a match to TRBD2. The J segment lost 2 bases and the V segment lost 1 base, leaving 15 bases of the junction unmatched. The CDR3 length is 19 residues. Germline V CDR1 and CDR2: DFQATT, SNEGSKA (reference sequence). CDR3 amino acids: CSARAAGELAGGPQETQYF. CDR3 nucleotide sequence: TGCAGTGCTAGAGCTGCGGGGGAGCTAGCGGGAGGCCCGCAAGAGACCCAGTACTTC.

This clonotype has ten or more counts. The chain has TRBV28 and TRBJ2-1, with D perhaps matching TRBD2 (6 bases). Germline CDR1 and CDR2: MDHEN and SYDVKM. The CDR3 covers 16 residues. With 5 bases removed from V and 12 bases from J, the gap between germline ends came to 26 bases. The CDR3 DNA sequence: TGTGCCAGCAGTGTTGGGGGGACGAGTTCCCTAACGGGGCAGTTCTTC. It translates to CASSVGGTSSLTGQFF. Complete variable domain (other parts from reference TRBV28 and TRBJ2-1): DVKVTQSSRYLVKRTGEKVFLECVQDMDHENMFWYRQDPGLGLRLIYFSYDVKMKEKGDIPEGYSVSREKKERFSLILESASTNQTSMYLCASSVGGTSSLTGQFFGPGTRLTVL.

This clonotype was seen a handful of times. CDR3 nucleotides: TGTGCCAGCAGCTTAGCTTCAGGCGGGGTTTACGAGCAGTACTTC. Amino acid sequence: CASSLASGGVYEQYF. The chain recombines TRBV11-2 with TRBJ2-7; tentatively, D is TRBD2 (6 bases). Germline V CDR1 and CDR2: SGHAT, FQNNGV. Trimming removed 1 base at V and 4 bases at J, with 14 bases between. The CDR3 is 15 amino acids.